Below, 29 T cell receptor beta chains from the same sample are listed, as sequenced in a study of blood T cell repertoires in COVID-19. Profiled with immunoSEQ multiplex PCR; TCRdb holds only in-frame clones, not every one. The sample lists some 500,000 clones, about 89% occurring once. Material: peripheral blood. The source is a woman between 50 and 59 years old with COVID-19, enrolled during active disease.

The CDR3 nucleotides are TGCAGCGTTGTAGCAGGGGGAGGCAATCAGCCCCAGCATTTT. Its protein product is CSVVAGGGNQPQHF. The chain uses TRBV29-1 and TRBJ1-5; 7 nucleotides line up with TRBD1. The CDR3 has 14 residues. Germline V CDR1 and CDR2: SQVTM, ANQGSEA. Trimming at V came to 4 bases and at J to 2 bases, leaving 5 bases not matched to a gene.

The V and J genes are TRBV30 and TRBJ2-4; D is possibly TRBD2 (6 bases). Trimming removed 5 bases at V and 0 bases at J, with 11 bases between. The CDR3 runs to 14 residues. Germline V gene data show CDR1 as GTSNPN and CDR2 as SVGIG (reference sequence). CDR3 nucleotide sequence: TGTGCCTGGGGACGGGGGATAGCCAAAAACATTCAGTACTTC. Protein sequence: CAWGRGIAKNIQYF.

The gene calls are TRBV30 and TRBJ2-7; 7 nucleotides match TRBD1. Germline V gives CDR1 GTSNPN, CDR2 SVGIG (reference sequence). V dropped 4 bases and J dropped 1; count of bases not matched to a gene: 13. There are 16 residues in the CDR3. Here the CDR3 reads CAWKRGQGDSSYEQYF. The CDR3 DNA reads TGTGCCTGGAAGAGAGGGCAGGGGGATTCTTCCTACGAGCAGTACTTC.

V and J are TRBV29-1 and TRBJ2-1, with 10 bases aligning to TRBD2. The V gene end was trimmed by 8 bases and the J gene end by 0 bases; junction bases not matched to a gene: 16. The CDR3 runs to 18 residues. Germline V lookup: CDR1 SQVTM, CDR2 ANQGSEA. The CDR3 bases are TGCAGCACCGAGGCTAGCGGCCTAGCGGGGGCCTCCTACAATGAGCAGTTCTTC. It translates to CSTEASGLAGASYNEQFF.

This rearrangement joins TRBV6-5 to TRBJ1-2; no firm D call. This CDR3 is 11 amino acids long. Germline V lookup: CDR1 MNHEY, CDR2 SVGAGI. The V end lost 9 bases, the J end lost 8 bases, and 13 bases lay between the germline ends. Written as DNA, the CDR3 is TGTGCCAGATGGGATTCGGGGGGCTACACCTTC. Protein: CARWDSGGYTF.

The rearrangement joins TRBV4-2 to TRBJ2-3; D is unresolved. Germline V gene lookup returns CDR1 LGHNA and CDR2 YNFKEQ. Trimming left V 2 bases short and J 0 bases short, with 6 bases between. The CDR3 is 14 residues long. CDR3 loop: CASSQFLSTDTQYF. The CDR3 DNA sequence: TGTGCCAGCAGCCAATTTCTGAGCACAGATACGCAGTATTTT.

The CDR3 nucleotides are TGCGCCAGCAGCTTGAGGGGGACAGCCTCGAACACCGGGGAGCTGTTTTTT. It is translated as CASSLRGTASNTGELFF. This chain uses TRBV5-1 with TRBJ2-2; 7 nucleotides line up with TRBD1. The CDR3 totals 17 residues. CDR1 is SGHRS and CDR2 is YFSETQ in the germline V gene. The junction had 6 bases not matched to a gene; V was cut back by 1 base and J by 0 bases.

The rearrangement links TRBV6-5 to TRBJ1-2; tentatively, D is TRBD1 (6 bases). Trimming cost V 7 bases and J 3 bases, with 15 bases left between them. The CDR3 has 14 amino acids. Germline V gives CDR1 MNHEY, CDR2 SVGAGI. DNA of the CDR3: TGTGCCAGCATCCACAGCCCAGGGGACTATGGCTACACCTTC. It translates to CASIHSPGDYGYTF.

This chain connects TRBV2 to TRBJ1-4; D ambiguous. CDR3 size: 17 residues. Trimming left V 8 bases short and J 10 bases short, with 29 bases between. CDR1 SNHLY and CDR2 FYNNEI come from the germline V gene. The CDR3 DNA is TGTGCCAGCGCCCGGGGTCGCGATCGGGGATATAAGTCAAAACTGTTTTTT. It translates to CASARGRDRGYKSKLFF.

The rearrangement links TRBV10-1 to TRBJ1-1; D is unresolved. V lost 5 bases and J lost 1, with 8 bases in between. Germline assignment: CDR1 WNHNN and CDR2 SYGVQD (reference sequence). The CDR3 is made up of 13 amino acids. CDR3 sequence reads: CASSFQENTEAFF. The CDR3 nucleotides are TGCGCCAGCAGTTTTCAGGAGAACACTGAAGCTTTCTTT.

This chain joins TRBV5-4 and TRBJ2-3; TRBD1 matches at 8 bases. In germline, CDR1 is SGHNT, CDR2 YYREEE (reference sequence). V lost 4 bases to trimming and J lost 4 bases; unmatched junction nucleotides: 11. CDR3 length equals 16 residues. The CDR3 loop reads CASSTMTGDKADTQYF. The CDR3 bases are TGTGCCAGCAGCACCATGACAGGGGATAAAGCAGATACGCAGTATTTT.

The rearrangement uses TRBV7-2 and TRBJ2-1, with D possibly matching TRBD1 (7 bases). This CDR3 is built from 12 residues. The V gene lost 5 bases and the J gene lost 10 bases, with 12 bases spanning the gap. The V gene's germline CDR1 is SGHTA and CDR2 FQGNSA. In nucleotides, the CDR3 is TGTGCCAGCAGCGCAGGGGGGAGAGAGCAGTTCTTC. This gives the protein CASSAGGREQFF.

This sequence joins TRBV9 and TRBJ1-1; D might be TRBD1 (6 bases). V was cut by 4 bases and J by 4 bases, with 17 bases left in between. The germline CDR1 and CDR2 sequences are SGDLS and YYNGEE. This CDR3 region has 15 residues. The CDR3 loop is CASSNRRGGSTEAFF. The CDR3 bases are TGTGCCAGCAGCAACCGCAGGGGAGGGAGCACTGAAGCTTTCTTT.

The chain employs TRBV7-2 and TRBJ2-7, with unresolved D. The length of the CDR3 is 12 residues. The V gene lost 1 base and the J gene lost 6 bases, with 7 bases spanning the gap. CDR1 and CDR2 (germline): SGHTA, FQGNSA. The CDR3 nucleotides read TGTGCCAGCAGCTTAGGCCCCAGCGAGCAGTACTTC. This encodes CASSLGPSEQYF.

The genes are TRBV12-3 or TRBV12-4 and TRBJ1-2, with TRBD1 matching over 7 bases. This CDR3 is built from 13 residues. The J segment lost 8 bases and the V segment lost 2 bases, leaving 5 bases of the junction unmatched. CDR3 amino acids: CASSLTGTVGYTF. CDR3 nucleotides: TGTGCCAGCAGTTTAACCGGGACAGTCGGCTACACCTTC.

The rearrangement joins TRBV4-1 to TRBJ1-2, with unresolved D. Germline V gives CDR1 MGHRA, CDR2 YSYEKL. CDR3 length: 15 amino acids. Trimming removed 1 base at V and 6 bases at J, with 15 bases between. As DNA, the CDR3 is TGCGCCAGCAGCCAAGGAGTTGAGTCCCTCCATGGCTACACCTTC. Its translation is CASSQGVESLHGYTF.

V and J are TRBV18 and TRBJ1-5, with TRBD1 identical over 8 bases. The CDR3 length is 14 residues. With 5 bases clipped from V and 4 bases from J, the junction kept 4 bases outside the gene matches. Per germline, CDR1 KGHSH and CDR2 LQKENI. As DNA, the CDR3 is TGTGCCAGCTCAGAAACAGGGGGAAATCAGCCCCAGCATTTT. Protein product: CASSETGGNQPQHF.

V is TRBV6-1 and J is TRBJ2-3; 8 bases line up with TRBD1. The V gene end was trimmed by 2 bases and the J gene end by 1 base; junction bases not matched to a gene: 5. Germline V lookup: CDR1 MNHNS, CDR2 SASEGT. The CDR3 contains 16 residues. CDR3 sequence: CASSESSGQGTDTQYF. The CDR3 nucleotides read TGTGCCAGCAGTGAAAGTTCGGGACAGGGCACAGATACGCAGTATTTT.

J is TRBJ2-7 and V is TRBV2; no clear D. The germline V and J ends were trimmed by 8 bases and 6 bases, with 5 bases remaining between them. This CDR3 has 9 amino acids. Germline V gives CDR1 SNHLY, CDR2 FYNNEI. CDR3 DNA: TGTGCCAGCTCGGGCGAGCAGTACTTC. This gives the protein CASSGEQYF.

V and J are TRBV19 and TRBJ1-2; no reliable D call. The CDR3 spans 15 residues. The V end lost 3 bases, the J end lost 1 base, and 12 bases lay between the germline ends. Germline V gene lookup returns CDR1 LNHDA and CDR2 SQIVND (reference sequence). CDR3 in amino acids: CASSMTRYDNYGYTF. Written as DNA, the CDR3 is TGTGCCAGTAGTATGACACGGTACGATAACTATGGCTACACCTTC.

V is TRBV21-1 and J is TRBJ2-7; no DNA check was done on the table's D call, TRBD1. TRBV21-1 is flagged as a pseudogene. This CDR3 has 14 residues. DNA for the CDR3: TGTGCCAGCACCGGGACACCCTCTACCTACGAGCAGTACTTC. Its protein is CASTGTPSTYEQYF.

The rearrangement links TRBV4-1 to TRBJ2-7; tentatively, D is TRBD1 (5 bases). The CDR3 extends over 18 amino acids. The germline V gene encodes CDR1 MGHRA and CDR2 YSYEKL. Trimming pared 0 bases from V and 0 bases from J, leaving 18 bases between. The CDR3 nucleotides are TGCGCCAGCAGCCAAGATCCCCAAGGGGTACTTAGCTCCTACGAGCAGTACTTC. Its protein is CASSQDPQGVLSSYEQYF.

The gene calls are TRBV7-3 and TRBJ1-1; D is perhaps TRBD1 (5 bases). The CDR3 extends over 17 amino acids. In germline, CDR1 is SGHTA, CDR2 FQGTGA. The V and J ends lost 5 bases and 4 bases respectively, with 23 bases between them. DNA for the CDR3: TGTGCCAGCAGCCCCTATTGGGGCCCGGCGGGGACCACTGAAGCTTTCTTT. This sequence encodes CASSPYWGPAGTTEAFF. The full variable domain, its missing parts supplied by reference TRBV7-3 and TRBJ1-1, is GAGVSQTPSNKVTEKGKYVELRCDPISGHTALYWYRQSLGQGPEFLIYFQGTGAADDSGLPNDRFFAVRPEGSVSTLKIQRTERGDSAVYLCASSPYWGPAGTTEAFFGQGTRLTVV.

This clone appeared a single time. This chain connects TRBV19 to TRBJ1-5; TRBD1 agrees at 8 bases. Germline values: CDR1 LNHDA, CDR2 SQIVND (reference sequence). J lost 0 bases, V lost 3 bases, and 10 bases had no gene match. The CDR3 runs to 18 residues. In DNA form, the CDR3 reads TGTGCCAGTAGTATGAAGACAGGGGATATGCATAGCAATCAGCCCCAGCATTTT. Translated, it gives CASSMKTGDMHSNQPQHF.

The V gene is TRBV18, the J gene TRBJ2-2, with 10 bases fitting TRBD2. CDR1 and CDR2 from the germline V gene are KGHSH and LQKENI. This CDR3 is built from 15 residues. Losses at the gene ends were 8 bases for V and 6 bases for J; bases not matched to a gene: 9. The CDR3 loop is CASTTTTSGAGELFF. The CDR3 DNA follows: TGTGCCAGCACAACCACTACTAGCGGGGCCGGGGAGCTGTTTTTT. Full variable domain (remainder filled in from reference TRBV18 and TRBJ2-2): NAGVMQNPRHLVRRRGQEARLRCSPMKGHSHVYWYRQLPEEGLKFMVYLQKENIIDESGMPKERFSAEFPKEGPSILRIQQVVRGDSAAYFCASTTTTSGAGELFFGEGSRLTVL.

CDR3 in DNA: TGTGCCAGCAGCCCACGCGGCGGCTACCGGCAGCCCCAGCATTTT. This translates into CASSPRGGYRQPQHF. The rearrangement links TRBV28 to TRBJ1-5; D not resolved. The V end lost 6 bases, the J end lost 7 bases, and 19 bases lay between the germline ends. The V gene's germline CDR1 is MDHEN and CDR2 SYDVKM. The CDR3 is 15 residues long.

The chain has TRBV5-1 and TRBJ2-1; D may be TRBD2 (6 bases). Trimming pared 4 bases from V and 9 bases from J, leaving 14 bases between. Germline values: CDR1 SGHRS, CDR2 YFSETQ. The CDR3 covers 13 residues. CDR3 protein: CASSGGLYLEQFF. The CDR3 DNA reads TGCGCCAGCAGCGGGGGACTTTACCTTGAGCAGTTCTTC.

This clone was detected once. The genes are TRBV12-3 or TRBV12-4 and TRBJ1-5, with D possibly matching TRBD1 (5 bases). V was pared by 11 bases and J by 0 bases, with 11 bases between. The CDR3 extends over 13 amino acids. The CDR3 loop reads CAGAVYSNQPQHF. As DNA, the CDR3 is TGTGCCGGGGCAGTTTATAGCAATCAGCCCCAGCATTTT.

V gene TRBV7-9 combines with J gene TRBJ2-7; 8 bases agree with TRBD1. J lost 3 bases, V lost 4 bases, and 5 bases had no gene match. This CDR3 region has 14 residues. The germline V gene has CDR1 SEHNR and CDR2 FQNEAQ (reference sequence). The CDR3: CASSSGGVFYEQYF. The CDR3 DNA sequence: TGTGCCAGCAGCTCAGGGGGCGTCTTCTACGAGCAGTACTTC.